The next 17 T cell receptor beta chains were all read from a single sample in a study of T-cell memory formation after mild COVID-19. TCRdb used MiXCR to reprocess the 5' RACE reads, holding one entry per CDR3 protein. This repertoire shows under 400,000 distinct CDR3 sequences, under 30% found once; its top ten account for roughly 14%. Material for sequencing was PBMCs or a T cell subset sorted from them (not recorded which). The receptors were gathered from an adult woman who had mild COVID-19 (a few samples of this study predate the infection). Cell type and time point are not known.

For the CDR3, the DNA is TGTGCCAGCAGCGACGGTGTTTCTCCCTTTTCATGGGAGCAGTACTTC. This sequence encodes CASSDGVSPFSWEQYF. This chain connects TRBV28 to TRBJ2-7; D unresolved. Deletions cut 6 bases from V and 7 bases from J, with 25 bases between. CDR1 and CDR2 from the germline V gene are MDHEN and SYDVKM. The CDR3 covers 16 residues.

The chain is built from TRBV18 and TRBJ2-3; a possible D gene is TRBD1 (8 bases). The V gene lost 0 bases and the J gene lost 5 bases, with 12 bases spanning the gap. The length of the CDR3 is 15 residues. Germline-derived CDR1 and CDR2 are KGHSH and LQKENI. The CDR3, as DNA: TGTGCCAGCTCACCACCGAACAGGGGGGGAGATACGCAGTATTTT. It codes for CASSPPNRGGDTQYF.

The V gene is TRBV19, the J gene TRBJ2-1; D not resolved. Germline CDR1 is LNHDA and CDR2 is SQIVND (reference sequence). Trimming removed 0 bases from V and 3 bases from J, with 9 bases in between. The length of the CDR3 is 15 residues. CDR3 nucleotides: TGTGCCAGTAGTATAGAAAGCCGGGTCTACAATGAGCAGTTCTTC. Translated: CASSIESRVYNEQFF.

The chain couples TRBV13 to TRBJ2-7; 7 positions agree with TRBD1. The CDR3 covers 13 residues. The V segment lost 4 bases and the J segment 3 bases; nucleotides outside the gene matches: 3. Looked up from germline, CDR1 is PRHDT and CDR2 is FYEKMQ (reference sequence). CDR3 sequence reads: CASSSRGHYEQYF. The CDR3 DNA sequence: TGTGCCAGCAGCTCTAGGGGGCACTACGAGCAGTACTTC.

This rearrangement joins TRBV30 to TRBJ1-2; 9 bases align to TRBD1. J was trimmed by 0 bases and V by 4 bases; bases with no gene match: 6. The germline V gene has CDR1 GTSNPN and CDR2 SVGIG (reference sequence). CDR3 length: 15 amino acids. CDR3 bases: TGTGCCTGGAACAAGGGACAGGGAGCTAACTATGGCTACACCTTC. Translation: CAWNKGQGANYGYTF. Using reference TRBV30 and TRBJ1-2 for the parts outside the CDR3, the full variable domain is SQTIHQWPATLVQPVGSPLSLECTVEGTSNPNLYWYRQAAGRGLQLLFYSVGIGQISSEVPQNLSASRPQDRQFILSSKKLLLSDSGFYLCAWNKGQGANYGYTFGSGTRLTVV.

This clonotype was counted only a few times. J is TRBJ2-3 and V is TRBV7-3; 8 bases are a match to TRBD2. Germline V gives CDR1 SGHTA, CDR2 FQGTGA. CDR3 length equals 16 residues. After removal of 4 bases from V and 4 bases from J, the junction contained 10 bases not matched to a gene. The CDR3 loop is CASSSTNGRESDTQYF. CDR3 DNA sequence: TGTGCCAGCAGCTCCACCAACGGGAGGGAATCAGATACGCAGTATTTT. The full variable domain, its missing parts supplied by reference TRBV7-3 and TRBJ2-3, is GAGVSQTPSNKVTEKGKYVELRCDPISGHTALYWYRQSLGQGPEFLIYFQGTGAADDSGLPNDRFFAVRPEGSVSTLKIQRTERGDSAVYLCASSSTNGRESDTQYFGPGTRLTVL.

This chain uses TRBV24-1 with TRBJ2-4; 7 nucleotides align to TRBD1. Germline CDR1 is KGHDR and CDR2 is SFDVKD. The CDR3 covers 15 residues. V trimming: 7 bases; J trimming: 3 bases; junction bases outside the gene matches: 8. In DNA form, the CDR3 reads TGTGCCACCAGCATAAACAGGGGCGGCAAAAACATTCAGTACTTC. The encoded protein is CATSINRGGKNIQYF.

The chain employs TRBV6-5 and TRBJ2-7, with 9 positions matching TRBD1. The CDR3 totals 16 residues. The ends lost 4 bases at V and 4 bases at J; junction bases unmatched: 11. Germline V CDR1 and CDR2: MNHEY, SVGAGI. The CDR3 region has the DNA TGTGCCAGCAGTTCCCTTCCGGGACAGGGACTTTACGAGCAGTACTTC. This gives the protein CASSSLPGQGLYEQYF.

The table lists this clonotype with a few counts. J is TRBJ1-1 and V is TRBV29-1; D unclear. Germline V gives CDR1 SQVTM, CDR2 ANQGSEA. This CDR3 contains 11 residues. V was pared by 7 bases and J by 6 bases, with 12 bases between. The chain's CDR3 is CSAPQEAEAFF. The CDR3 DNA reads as TGCAGCGCACCTCAGGAGGCTGAAGCTTTCTTT.

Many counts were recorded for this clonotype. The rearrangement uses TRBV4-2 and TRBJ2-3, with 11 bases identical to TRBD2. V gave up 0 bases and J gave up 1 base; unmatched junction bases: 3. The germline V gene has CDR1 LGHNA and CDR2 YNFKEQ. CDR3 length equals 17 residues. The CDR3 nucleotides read TGTGCCAGCAGCCAAGATCAGACTAGCGGGGGCACAGATACGCAGTATTTT. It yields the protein CASSQDQTSGGTDTQYF.

The CDR3, as DNA: TGTGCCAGCTCACCACTACAGATCAATCAGCCCCAGCATTTT. Protein product: CASSPLQINQPQHF. V gene TRBV18 combines with J gene TRBJ1-5; D gene ambiguous. Trimming pared 1 base from V and 3 bases from J, leaving 7 bases between. The CDR3 sequence is 14 residues long. Germline V gives CDR1 KGHSH, CDR2 LQKENI.

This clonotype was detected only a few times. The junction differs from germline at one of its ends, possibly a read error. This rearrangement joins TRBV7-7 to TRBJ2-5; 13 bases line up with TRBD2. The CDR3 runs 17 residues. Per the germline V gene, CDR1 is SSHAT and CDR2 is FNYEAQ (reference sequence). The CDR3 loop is CASSLEEGLAGRETQYF. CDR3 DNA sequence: TGTGCTAGCAGCTTAGAAGAGGGACTAGCGGGAAGAGAGACCCAGTACTTC.

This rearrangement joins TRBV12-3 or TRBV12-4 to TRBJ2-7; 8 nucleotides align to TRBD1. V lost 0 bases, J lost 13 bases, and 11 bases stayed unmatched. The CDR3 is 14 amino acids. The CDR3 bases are TGTGCCAGCAGTTTAGCTGGGACAGGAGTTGATTTATACTTC. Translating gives CASSLAGTGVDLYF.

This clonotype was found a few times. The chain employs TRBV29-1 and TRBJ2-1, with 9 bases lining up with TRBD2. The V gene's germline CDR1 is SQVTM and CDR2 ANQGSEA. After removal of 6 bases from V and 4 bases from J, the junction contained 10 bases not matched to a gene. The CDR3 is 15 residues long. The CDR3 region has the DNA TGCAGCGTAGCGGGGGGCCCCCCCAATTACAATGAGCAGTTCTTC. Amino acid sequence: CSVAGGPPNYNEQFF.

The CDR3 DNA reads TGTGCCAGCAGCGGACCGGGACGGGGAGCCTCGGTTTATGGCTACACCTTC. The encoded protein is CASSGPGRGASVYGYTF. This chain links TRBV9 with TRBJ1-2, with a possible D match to TRBD1 (5 bases). V lost 3 bases and J 5 bases, leaving 23 bases between the germline ends. The CDR3 consists of 17 residues. Germline loops: CDR1 SGDLS, CDR2 YYNGEE.

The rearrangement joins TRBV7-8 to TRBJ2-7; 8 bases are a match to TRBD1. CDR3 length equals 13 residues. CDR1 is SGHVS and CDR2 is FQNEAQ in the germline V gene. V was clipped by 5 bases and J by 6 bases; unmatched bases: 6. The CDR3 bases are TGTGCCAGCAGCCGTGACAGGGGAGGCGAGCAGTACTTC. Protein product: CASSRDRGGEQYF.

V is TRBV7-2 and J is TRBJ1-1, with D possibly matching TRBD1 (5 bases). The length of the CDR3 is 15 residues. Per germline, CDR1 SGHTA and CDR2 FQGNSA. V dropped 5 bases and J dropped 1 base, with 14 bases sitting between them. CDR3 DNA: TGTGCCAGCAGCGGGCGTCGACAGAGGAACACTGAAGCTTTCTTT. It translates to CASSGRRQRNTEAFF. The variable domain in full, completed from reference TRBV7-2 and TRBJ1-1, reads GAGVSQSPSNKVTEKGKDVELRCDPISGHTALYWYRQSLGQGLEFLIYFQGNSAPDKSGLPSDRFSAERTGGSVSTLTIQRTQQEDSAVYLCASSGRRQRNTEAFFGQGTRLTVV.